The rows below give T cell receptor beta chains drawn from one sample of a study of blood T cell repertoires in COVID-19. The assay was immunoSEQ multiplex PCR, and TCRdb's table has in-frame clones only and misses some. The table records roughly 120,000 clones, about 82% of them present only once. The sample comprised peripheral blood. The receptors here all came from a human donor in a cohort sampled during active COVID-19. Both conserved end residues are part of each CDR3. The order of the fields is clone size, J gene, CDR3 length, V gene, D gene, CDR3 DNA, CDR3 protein. The D gene is left open where the match is weak. Only some rows state a clone size, as once, few, many or a class for expanded clones.

- | TRBJ1-6 | 17 | TRBV30 | TRBD1 | TGTGCCTGGAGCCTCTTAAACCGCGGGACAGCCAATTCACCCCTCCACTTT | CAWSLLNRGTANSPLHF
few | TRBJ2-2 | 14 | TRBV7-7 | - | TGTGCCAGCAGCCCGCAGGGTAGCACCGGGGAGCTGTTTTTT | CASSPQGSTGELFF
- | TRBJ2-5 | 14 | TRBV7-9 | - | TGTGCCAGCAGCTTAGAACTTGGCCAAGAGACCCAGTACTTC | CASSLELGQETQYF
- | TRBJ2-1 | 16 | TRBV7-2 | - | TGTGCCAGCAGCTTAGCTTTCGATAGCTCCTACAATGAGCAGTTCTTC | CASSLAFDSSYNEQFF
- | TRBJ2-7 | 16 | TRBV11-3 | TRBD2 | TGTGCCAGCAGCCCCGGGGGTACGCGGGAGTACCACGAGCAGTACTTC | CASSPGGTREYHEQYF
- | TRBJ2-7 | 14 | TRBV19 | TRBD2 | TGTGCCAGTAGTATATCGGGGACTAGAAACGAGCAGTACTTC | CASSISGTRNEQYF
- | TRBJ1-2 | 17 | TRBV27 | - | TGTGCCAGCAGTCCAATTTCCTGGGGCACAGCTAACTATGGCTACACCTTC | CASSPISWGTANYGYTF
- | TRBJ2-2 | 15 | TRBV28 | TRBD1 | TGTGCCAGCAGCCCAGACAGGGTGGTCACCGGGGAGCTGTTTTTT | CASSPDRVVTGELFF
- | TRBJ2-3 | 18 | TRBV25-1 | - | TGTGCCAGCAGTGCATCCCTACTACAGGGTCCTAGCACAGATACGCAGTATTTT | CASSASLLQGPSTDTQYF
few | TRBJ2-2 | 17 | TRBV27 | - | TGTGCCAGCAGCCCCAGGGGAGGGCGGAATGTGGTTGGGGAGCTGTTTTTT | CASSPRGGRNVVGELFF
- | TRBJ1-5 | 15 | TRBV4-2 | - | TGTGCCAGCAGCCAAGGATCCAGTAATAATCAGCCCCAGCATTTT | CASSQGSSNNQPQHF
few | TRBJ2-7 | 14 | TRBV5-8 | TRBD2 | TGTGCCAGCAGTCGAAGCGGGAGGATTGGCGAGCAGTACTTC | CASSRSGRIGEQYF
- | TRBJ2-7 | 15 | TRBV28 | - | TGTGCCAGCAGTGACGACTCTCTCCCCGCCTACGAGCAGTACTTC | CASSDDSLPAYEQYF
- | TRBJ1-6 | 16 | TRBV27 | - | TGTGCCAGCAGTTTAGGAGGGATGGGCTATAATTCACCCCTCCACTTT | CASSLGGMGYNSPLHF
- | TRBJ2-4 | 17 | TRBV14 | TRBD2 | TGTGCCAGCAGCCCCCAGGGACTAGCGGGACGGGCCGGCATTCAGTACTTC | CASSPQGLAGRAGIQYF
- | TRBJ2-1 | 15 | TRBV10-3 | - | TGTGCCATCAGTGAGTCATTCACGCAGGGGAATGAGCAGTTCTTC | CAISESFTQGNEQFF
- | TRBJ1-2 | 14 | TRBV28 | - | TGTGCCAGCATTTTCTCTGGCAGTCAGTATGGCTACACCTTC | CASIFSGSQYGYTF
- | TRBJ2-5 | 18 | TRBV29-1 | TRBD2 | TGCAGCGTTGAAGATCGAGTGGCTAGCGGCCCTTTTCAAGAGACCCAGTACTTC | CSVEDRVASGPFQETQYF